The 4 T cell receptor beta chains reported below all come from one sample, sequenced in a study of human T cells and chemical hapten exposure. Using its own MiXCR run on the RACE reads, TCRdb lists one record per CDR3 protein. The data contain 85,000 to 95,000 distinct CDR3 sequences, about 8.6% of them singletons. The time point is: healthy volunteer bleed at 2 weeks. Whole blood, unfractionated, served as the material for total RNA extraction. Sequencing was performed on whole blood. The source of these receptors is a female donor in good health. Some clones in this sample may be carry-over from other donors' samples.

V gene TRBV27 combines with J gene TRBJ2-1; D remains unclear. V was clipped by 6 bases and J by 0 bases, with 12 bases between them. The V gene's germline CDR1 is MNHEY and CDR2 SMNVEV (reference sequence). The CDR3 extends over 15 amino acids. The DNA of the CDR3 is TGTGCCAGCAGATTGACTTTCCTCTCCTACAATGAGCAGTTCTTC. Translation gives CASRLTFLSYNEQFF.

The CDR3 sequence is CASSSDRDQIYEQYF. CDR3 sequence (DNA): TGTGCCAGCAGTTCTGACCGGGATCAAATCTACGAGCAGTACTTC. The rearrangement uses TRBV6-2 or TRBV6-3 and TRBJ2-7, with D possibly being TRBD2 (5 bases). This CDR3 has 15 residues. V lost 4 bases, J lost 3 bases, and 16 bases lay in between. Germline assignment: CDR1 MNHEY and CDR2 SVGEGT.

The sample holds a few counts of this clonotype. The chain links TRBV11-1 to TRBJ2-1; TRBD2 matches 14 bases. V lost 5 bases to trimming and J lost 8 bases; unmatched junction nucleotides: 5. CDR1 is SGHAT and CDR2 is FQDESV in the germline V gene (reference sequence). This CDR3 comprises 15 residues. CDR3 sequence: CASSLGTSGSHEQFF. The CDR3 nucleotides read TGTGCCAGCAGCCTCGGGACTAGCGGGAGCCATGAGCAGTTCTTC. The full variable domain, in which reference TRBV11-1 and TRBJ2-1 provide the parts outside the CDR3, is EAEVAQSPRYKITEKSQAVAFWCDPISGHATLYWYRQILGQGPELLVQFQDESVVDDSQLPKDRFSAERLKGVDSTLKIQPAELGDSAMYLCASSLGTSGSHEQFFGPGTRLTVL.

This clonotype was observed a few times. The chain couples TRBV11-2 to TRBJ2-1; tentatively, D is TRBD2 (6 bases). This CDR3 comprises 14 residues. Germline V gives CDR1 SGHAT, CDR2 FQNNGV. Between the trimmed V and J ends, which lost 1 base and 3 bases, there was a span of 7 bases. The CDR3 loop reads CASSLGGNYNEQFF. The CDR3 DNA reads TGTGCCAGCAGCTTAGGCGGGAACTACAATGAGCAGTTCTTC.